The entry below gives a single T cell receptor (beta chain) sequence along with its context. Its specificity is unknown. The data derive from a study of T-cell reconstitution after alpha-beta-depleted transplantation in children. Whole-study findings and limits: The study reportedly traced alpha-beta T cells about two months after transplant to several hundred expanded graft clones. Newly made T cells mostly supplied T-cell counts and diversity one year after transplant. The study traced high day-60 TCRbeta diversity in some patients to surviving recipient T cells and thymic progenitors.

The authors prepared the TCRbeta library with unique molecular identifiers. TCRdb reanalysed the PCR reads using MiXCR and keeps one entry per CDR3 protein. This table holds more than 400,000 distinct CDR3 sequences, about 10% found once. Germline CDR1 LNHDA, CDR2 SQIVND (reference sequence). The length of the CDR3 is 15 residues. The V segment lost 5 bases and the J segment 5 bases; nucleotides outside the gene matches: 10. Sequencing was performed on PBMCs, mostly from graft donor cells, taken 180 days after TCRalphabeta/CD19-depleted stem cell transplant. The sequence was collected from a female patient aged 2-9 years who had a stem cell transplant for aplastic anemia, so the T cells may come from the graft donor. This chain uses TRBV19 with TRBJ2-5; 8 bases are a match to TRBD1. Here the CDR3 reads CASSPRRDRRETQYF. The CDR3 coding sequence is TGTGCCAGTAGTCCGAGGCGGGACAGGCGGGAGACCCAGTACTTC.